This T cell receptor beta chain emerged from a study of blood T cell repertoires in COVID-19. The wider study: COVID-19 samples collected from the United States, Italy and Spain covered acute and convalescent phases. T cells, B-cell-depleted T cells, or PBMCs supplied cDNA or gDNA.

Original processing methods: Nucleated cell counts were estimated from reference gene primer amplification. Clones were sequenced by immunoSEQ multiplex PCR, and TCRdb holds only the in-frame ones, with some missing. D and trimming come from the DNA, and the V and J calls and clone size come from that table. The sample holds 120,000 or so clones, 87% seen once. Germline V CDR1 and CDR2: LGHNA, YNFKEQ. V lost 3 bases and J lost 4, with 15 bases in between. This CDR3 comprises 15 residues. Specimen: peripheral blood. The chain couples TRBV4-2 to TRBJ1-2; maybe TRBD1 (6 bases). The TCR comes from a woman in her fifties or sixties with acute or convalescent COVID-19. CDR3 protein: CASSQELQGSYGYTF. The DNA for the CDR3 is TGTGCCAGCAGCCAGGAGCTACAGGGTTCCTATGGCTACACCTTC.